This is a list of T cell receptor beta chains from one sample in a study of cytomegalovirus exposure and HLA in healthy donors. Some clones are missing from TCRdb's copy, which holds only in-frame ones; the method was immunoSEQ multiplex PCR. The repertoire consists of around 170,000 clones, with over 65% occurring once and the leading ten covering approximately 2.9%. The sequenced sample was PBMCs. The receptors were sampled from a woman aged 45-59 years in good health and CMV-seropositive. Both conserved end residues are part of each CDR3. Each record gives: D gene, clone size, J gene, V gene, CDR3 protein, CDR3 DNA. A D gene is named only where the DNA matches it firmly. Part of the rows lack a size; the others show once, few, many or a class for expanded clones.

d_call: TRBD2
clone_size: NA
j_call: TRBJ2-7
v_call: TRBV30
cdr3_aa: CAWVDFASGSSYEQYF
cdr3_nt: TGTGCCTGGGTTGATTTTGCTAGCGGCAGCTCCTACGAGCAGTACTTC

d_call: NA
clone_size: few
j_call: TRBJ1-5
v_call: TRBV4-3
cdr3_aa: CASSQGTDQPQHF
cdr3_nt: TGCGCCAGCAGCCAAGGAACAGATCAGCCCCAGCATTTT

d_call: NA
clone_size: NA
j_call: TRBJ1-1
v_call: TRBV6-6
cdr3_aa: CASSYADYMNTEAFF
cdr3_nt: TGTGCCAGCAGTTACGCAGACTATATGAACACTGAAGCTTTCTTT

d_call: NA
clone_size: NA
j_call: TRBJ1-3
v_call: TRBV6-5
cdr3_aa: CATRRSLSSGNTIYF
cdr3_nt: TGTGCCACCCGTCGGAGTTTGAGCTCTGGAAACACCATATATTTT

d_call: NA
clone_size: NA
j_call: TRBJ2-3
v_call: TRBV11-2
cdr3_aa: CASSLRGATDTQYF
cdr3_nt: TGTGCCAGCAGCTTACGGGGGGCAACAGATACGCAGTATTTT

d_call: TRBD2
clone_size: NA
j_call: TRBJ2-7
v_call: TRBV5-1
cdr3_aa: CASSFTTSGGYEQYF
cdr3_nt: TGCGCCAGCAGCTTTACCACTAGCGGGGGATACGAGCAGTACTTC

d_call: TRBD1
clone_size: NA
j_call: TRBJ2-7
v_call: TRBV19
cdr3_aa: CATSDRGPTYEQYF
cdr3_nt: TGTGCCACTTCGGACAGGGGGCCTACCTACGAGCAGTACTTC

d_call: TRBD1
clone_size: NA
j_call: TRBJ1-4
v_call: TRBV6-1
cdr3_aa: CASSEAGTGNEKLFF
cdr3_nt: TGTGCCAGCAGTGAAGCCGGGACAGGGAATGAAAAACTGTTTTTT

d_call: TRBD1
clone_size: once
j_call: TRBJ1-2
v_call: TRBV11-2
cdr3_aa: CASSQTVGQGAYGYTF
cdr3_nt: TGTGCCAGCAGCCAGACCGTGGGACAGGGAGCCTATGGCTACACCTTC

d_call: NA
clone_size: once
j_call: TRBJ1-2
v_call: TRBV27
cdr3_aa: CASSTAQAYGYTF
cdr3_nt: TGTGCCAGCAGTACCGCCCAGGCTTATGGCTACACCTTC

d_call: NA
clone_size: NA
j_call: TRBJ1-1
v_call: TRBV7-6
cdr3_aa: CASSFDSNTEAFF
cdr3_nt: TGTGCCAGCAGCTTCGACAGTAACACTGAAGCTTTCTTT

d_call: TRBD1
clone_size: few
j_call: TRBJ1-5
v_call: TRBV5-6
cdr3_aa: CASSWGQGSGNQPQHF
cdr3_nt: TGTGCCAGCAGCTGGGGACAGGGTAGCGGCAATCAGCCCCAGCATTTT

d_call: TRBD2
clone_size: once
j_call: TRBJ2-1
v_call: TRBV4-1
cdr3_aa: CASSSSPSTSGGNEQFF
cdr3_nt: TGCGCCAGCAGCTCCTCTCCCTCGACTAGCGGGGGGAATGAGCAGTTCTTC

d_call: NA
clone_size: NA
j_call: TRBJ1-2
v_call: TRBV21-1
cdr3_aa: CASSLRVNRANYGYTF
cdr3_nt: TGTGCCAGCAGCCTAAGGGTCAACAGGGCTAACTATGGCTACACCTTC

d_call: TRBD1
clone_size: NA
j_call: TRBJ2-5
v_call: TRBV5-5
cdr3_aa: CASSQDRGRVETQYF
cdr3_nt: TGTGCCAGCAGCCAGGACAGGGGGCGCGTGGAGACCCAGTACTTC

d_call: NA
clone_size: NA
j_call: TRBJ1-5
v_call: TRBV4-1
cdr3_aa: CASSPVGAFGQPQHF
cdr3_nt: TGTGCCAGCAGCCCTGTTGGGGCTTTCGGTCAGCCCCAGCATTTT

d_call: NA
clone_size: NA
j_call: TRBJ2-2
v_call: TRBV18
cdr3_aa: CASSPSGTGTGELFF
cdr3_nt: TGTGCCAGCTCACCCTCGGGTACAGGCACCGGGGAGCTGTTTTTT

d_call: NA
clone_size: NA
j_call: TRBJ2-7
v_call: TRBV11-2
cdr3_aa: CASSLEPTTSSYEQYF
cdr3_nt: TGTGCCAGCAGCTTAGAACCGACTACTAGCTCCTACGAGCAGTACTTC

d_call: NA
clone_size: NA
j_call: TRBJ2-7
v_call: TRBV6-5
cdr3_aa: CASSYGTEQYF
cdr3_nt: TGTGCCAGCAGTTACGGGACAGAGCAGTACTTC

d_call: NA
clone_size: NA
j_call: TRBJ1-5
v_call: TRBV18
cdr3_aa: CASSLGRNQPQHF
cdr3_nt: TGTGCCAGCTCATTAGGGAGAAATCAGCCCCAGCATTTT

d_call: NA
clone_size: NA
j_call: TRBJ2-5
v_call: TRBV11-2
cdr3_aa: CASSPVIAVSETQYF
cdr3_nt: TGTGCCAGCAGCCCGGTGATAGCTGTATCCGAGACCCAGTACTTC

d_call: TRBD2
clone_size: NA
j_call: TRBJ2-7
v_call: TRBV7-2
cdr3_aa: CASGAGGRDEQYF
cdr3_nt: TGTGCCAGCGGTGCGGGGGGTAGGGACGAGCAGTACTTC

d_call: NA
clone_size: NA
j_call: TRBJ1-1
v_call: TRBV14
cdr3_aa: CASSQAKGFRTEAFF
cdr3_nt: TGTGCCAGCAGCCAAGCAAAGGGGTTTAGAACTGAAGCTTTCTTT

d_call: NA
clone_size: NA
j_call: TRBJ1-2
v_call: TRBV2
cdr3_aa: CASSEQSQGMEGYTF
cdr3_nt: TGTGCCAGCAGTGAACAATCTCAGGGGATGGAAGGCTACACCTTC

d_call: NA
clone_size: few
j_call: TRBJ2-6
v_call: TRBV7-8
cdr3_aa: CASSLDRSSGANVLTF
cdr3_nt: TGTGCCAGCAGCCTGGACAGAAGCTCTGGGGCCAACGTCCTGACTTTC

d_call: NA
clone_size: once
j_call: TRBJ2-5
v_call: TRBV9
cdr3_aa: CASSVGFGGQYQETQYF
cdr3_nt: TGTGCCAGCAGCGTAGGATTCGGGGGACAGTACCAAGAGACCCAGTACTTC

d_call: NA
clone_size: NA
j_call: TRBJ1-1
v_call: TRBV5-1
cdr3_aa: CASSPGGPNTEAFF
cdr3_nt: TGCGCCAGCAGCCCCGGTGGGCCGAACACTGAAGCTTTCTTT

d_call: NA
clone_size: NA
j_call: TRBJ2-3
v_call: TRBV4-1
cdr3_aa: CASSLRRGGPDTQYF
cdr3_nt: TGCGCCAGCAGTCTGAGAAGGGGGGGGCCAGATACGCAGTATTTT

d_call: TRBD1
clone_size: NA
j_call: TRBJ2-7
v_call: TRBV5-1
cdr3_aa: CASSLDGQGYDEQYF
cdr3_nt: TGCGCCAGCAGCTTGGATGGACAGGGATATGACGAGCAGTACTTC

d_call: TRBD2
clone_size: NA
j_call: TRBJ2-7
v_call: TRBV5-4
cdr3_aa: CASSLPPGTSGGAGEQYF
cdr3_nt: TGTGCCAGCAGCTTACCTCCGGGGACTAGCGGGGGGGCAGGAGAGCAGTACTTC

d_call: NA
clone_size: once
j_call: TRBJ2-7
v_call: TRBV27
cdr3_aa: CASSFRVSPTDEQYF
cdr3_nt: TGTGCCAGCAGTTTTCGGGTATCGCCGACAGACGAGCAGTACTTC

d_call: NA
clone_size: NA
j_call: TRBJ2-3
v_call: TRBV28
cdr3_aa: CASSESTGSTDTQYF
cdr3_nt: TGTGCCAGCAGTGAGTCGACGGGGAGCACAGATACGCAGTATTTT

d_call: TRBD1
clone_size: few
j_call: TRBJ1-3
v_call: TRBV6-5
cdr3_aa: CASSRQGGMGNTIYF
cdr3_nt: TGTGCCAGCAGCAGACAGGGTGGTATGGGAAACACCATATATTTT

d_call: NA
clone_size: NA
j_call: TRBJ2-3
v_call: TRBV4-2
cdr3_aa: CASSQVPGDTQYF
cdr3_nt: TGTGCCAGCAGCCAAGTTCCGGGAGATACGCAGTATTTT

d_call: NA
clone_size: once
j_call: TRBJ1-2
v_call: TRBV10-2
cdr3_aa: CASTLGGQTGYTF
cdr3_nt: TGCGCCAGCACCCTAGGGGGTCAGACCGGCTACACCTTC

d_call: NA
clone_size: NA
j_call: TRBJ2-1
v_call: TRBV5-4
cdr3_aa: CASSLKGGDEQFF
cdr3_nt: TGTGCCAGCAGCTTGAAAGGAGGGGATGAGCAGTTCTTC

d_call: TRBD2
clone_size: NA
j_call: TRBJ2-1
v_call: TRBV19
cdr3_aa: CASSIEWGGYNEQFF
cdr3_nt: TGTGCCAGTAGTATAGAATGGGGGGGGTACAATGAGCAGTTCTTC

d_call: NA
clone_size: NA
j_call: TRBJ2-5
v_call: TRBV6-5
cdr3_aa: CATKETQYF
cdr3_nt: TGTGCCACAAAAGAGACCCAGTACTTC

d_call: NA
clone_size: NA
j_call: TRBJ2-7
v_call: TRBV7-8
cdr3_aa: CASSWGTYEQYF
cdr3_nt: TGTGCCAGCAGCTGGGGGACATACGAGCAGTACTTC

d_call: TRBD1
clone_size: NA
j_call: TRBJ2-7
v_call: TRBV2
cdr3_aa: CASRRIRDRMGF
cdr3_nt: TGTGCCAGCCGCCGTATCCGGGACAGGATGGGCTTC

d_call: NA
clone_size: NA
j_call: TRBJ1-5
v_call: TRBV7-3
cdr3_aa: CASSLVDSDQPQHF
cdr3_nt: TGTGCCAGCAGCTTAGTGGACAGTGATCAGCCCCAGCATTTT

d_call: NA
clone_size: once
j_call: TRBJ2-2
v_call: TRBV7-2
cdr3_aa: CASSLDHRDTGELFF
cdr3_nt: TGTGCCAGCAGCTTAGACCACAGAGACACCGGGGAGCTGTTTTTT

d_call: NA
clone_size: NA
j_call: TRBJ1-3
v_call: TRBV7-9
cdr3_aa: CASSSEVTIYF
cdr3_nt: TGTGCCAGCAGCTCGGAGGTCACCATATATTTT

d_call: TRBD1
clone_size: NA
j_call: TRBJ1-2
v_call: TRBV6-1
cdr3_aa: CASSNPGTGLYGYTF
cdr3_nt: TGTGCCAGCAGTAACCCCGGGACAGGGTTGTATGGCTACACCTTC

d_call: NA
clone_size: NA
j_call: TRBJ1-2
v_call: TRBV7-8
cdr3_aa: CASSLLGGGYTF
cdr3_nt: TGTGCCAGCAGCTTATTGGGGGGTGGCTACACCTTC

d_call: TRBD2
clone_size: NA
j_call: TRBJ2-5
v_call: TRBV4-1
cdr3_aa: CASSQDGNGGARETQYF
cdr3_nt: TGCGCCAGCAGCCAAGATGGTAACGGGGGGGCTCGAGAGACCCAGTACTTC

d_call: TRBD1
clone_size: NA
j_call: TRBJ1-1
v_call: TRBV5-8
cdr3_aa: CASSSGQAEAFF
cdr3_nt: TGTGCCAGCAGCTCGGGACAGGCCGAAGCTTTCTTT

d_call: NA
clone_size: NA
j_call: TRBJ1-1
v_call: TRBV7-9
cdr3_aa: CSSSLSPGGAFF
cdr3_nt: TGTTCCAGCAGCTTAAGCCCCGGGGGGGCTTTCTTT

d_call: NA
clone_size: NA
j_call: TRBJ2-2
v_call: TRBV5-1
cdr3_aa: CASSLDLRSGANTGELFF
cdr3_nt: TGCGCCAGCAGCTTGGACCTTCGCTCGGGGGCGAACACCGGGGAGCTGTTTTTT

d_call: NA
clone_size: NA
j_call: TRBJ1-2
v_call: TRBV6-5
cdr3_aa: CASSDSRLYGYTF
cdr3_nt: TGTGCCAGCAGTGATTCCAGACTTTATGGCTACACCTTC

d_call: TRBD2
clone_size: once
j_call: TRBJ2-2
v_call: TRBV28
cdr3_aa: CASSRTSGGYTGELFF
cdr3_nt: TGTGCCAGCAGTCGGACTAGCGGGGGTTACACCGGGGAGCTGTTTTTT

d_call: TRBD1
clone_size: NA
j_call: TRBJ2-3
v_call: TRBV10-3
cdr3_aa: CASSPTGLADTQYF
cdr3_nt: TGTGCCAGCAGCCCGACAGGGCTGGCAGATACGCAGTATTTT

d_call: NA
clone_size: NA
j_call: TRBJ2-5
v_call: TRBV2
cdr3_aa: CASSALRWETQYF
cdr3_nt: TGTGCCAGCTCGGCCTTGAGGTGGGAGACCCAGTACTTC

d_call: NA
clone_size: NA
j_call: TRBJ2-3
v_call: TRBV7-8
cdr3_aa: CASSPSRPSRTTDTQYF
cdr3_nt: TGTGCCAGCAGCCCCTCCCGTCCTAGCCGTACCACAGATACGCAGTATTTT